This paragraph covers one T cell receptor beta chain sequence. Its antigen is still unknown. This specimen belongs to a study of OX40 agonist ivuxolimab in advanced cancers. Study-wide background: Averaging roughly 60 years in age, with a range of about 23 to 79, the cohort was more than 75% male. Broader study findings: The investigators did not determine what antigen specificity the expanded peripheral T cells had. Low normalized T-cell clonal expansion also characterized some of the nonresponders. CD4+ and CD8+ blood T cells expanded clonally by week 6 at 0.1 to 3.0 mg/kg.

Assay: immunoSEQ multiplex PCR; the TCRdb copy retains only in-frame clones and omits some. Among roughly 46,000 clones listed, about 88% were seen once. Specimen: CD4+ or CD8+ T cells sorted from blood, collected in a trial of the OX40 agonist ivuxolimab. The clonotype comes from an adult with an advanced solid tumor such as melanoma, head and neck, liver or kidney cancer.

Here the CDR3 DNA reads TGTGCCAGCAGCCCCCCGGGAGGAAGTGGAGTCGAGCAGTACTTC. This encodes CASSPPGGSGVEQYF. This sequence joins TRBV4-2 and TRBJ2-7, with TRBD2 matching 7 bases. Trimming at V came to 4 bases and at J to 6 bases, leaving 12 bases not matched to a gene. Germline loops: CDR1 LGHNA, CDR2 YNFKEQ. There are 15 residues in the CDR3.